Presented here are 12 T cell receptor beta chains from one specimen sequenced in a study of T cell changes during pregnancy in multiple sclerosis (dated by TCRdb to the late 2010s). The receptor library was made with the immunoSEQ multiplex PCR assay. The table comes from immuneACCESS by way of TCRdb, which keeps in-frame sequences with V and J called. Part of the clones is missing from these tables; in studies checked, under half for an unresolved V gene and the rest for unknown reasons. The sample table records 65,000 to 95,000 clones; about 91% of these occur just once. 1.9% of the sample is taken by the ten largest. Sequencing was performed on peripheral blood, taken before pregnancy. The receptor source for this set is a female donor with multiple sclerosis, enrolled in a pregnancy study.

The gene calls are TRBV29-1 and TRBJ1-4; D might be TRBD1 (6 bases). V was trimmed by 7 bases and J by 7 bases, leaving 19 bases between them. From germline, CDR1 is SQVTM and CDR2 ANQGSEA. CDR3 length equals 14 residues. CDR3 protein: CSALRDIGGEKLFF. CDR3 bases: TGCAGCGCGCTCCGGGACATTGGAGGTGAAAAACTGTTTTTT.

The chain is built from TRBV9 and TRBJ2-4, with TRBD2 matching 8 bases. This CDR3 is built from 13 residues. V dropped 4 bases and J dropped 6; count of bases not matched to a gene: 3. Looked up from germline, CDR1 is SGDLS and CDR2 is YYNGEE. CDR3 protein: CASSSGLVNIQYF. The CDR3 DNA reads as TGTGCCAGCAGCTCGGGACTAGTAAACATTCAGTACTTC.

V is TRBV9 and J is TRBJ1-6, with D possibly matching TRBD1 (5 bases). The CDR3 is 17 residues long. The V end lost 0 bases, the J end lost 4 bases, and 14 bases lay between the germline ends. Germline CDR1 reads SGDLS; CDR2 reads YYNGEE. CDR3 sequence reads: CASSVGGLGQYNSPLHF. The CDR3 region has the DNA TGTGCCAGCAGCGTAGGAGGTCTGGGGCAATATAATTCACCCCTCCACTTT.

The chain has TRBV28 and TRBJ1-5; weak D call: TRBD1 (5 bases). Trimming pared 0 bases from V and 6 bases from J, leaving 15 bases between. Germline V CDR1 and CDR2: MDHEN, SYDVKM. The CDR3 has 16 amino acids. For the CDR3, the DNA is TGTGCCAGCAGTTTATGGCGGGGGATTACGGGTCAGCCCCAGCATTTT. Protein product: CASSLWRGITGQPQHF.

The CDR3 nucleotides read TGTGCCAGTATGAGGCCCGGGACAGGGGTTTATCAGCCCCAGCATTTT. Encoded protein: CASMRPGTGVYQPQHF. The V call is TRBV19, the J call TRBJ1-5, with 10 bases identical to TRBD1. This CDR3 has 16 amino acids. Germline V gene data show CDR1 as LNHDA and CDR2 as SQIVND (reference sequence). V trimming: 7 bases; J trimming: 5 bases; junction bases outside the gene matches: 11.

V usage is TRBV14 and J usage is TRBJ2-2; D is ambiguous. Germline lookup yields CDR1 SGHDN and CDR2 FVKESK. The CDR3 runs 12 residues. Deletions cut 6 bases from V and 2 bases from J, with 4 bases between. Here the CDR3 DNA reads TGTGCCAGCAGTCGTAACACCGGGGAGCTGTTTTTT. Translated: CASSRNTGELFF.

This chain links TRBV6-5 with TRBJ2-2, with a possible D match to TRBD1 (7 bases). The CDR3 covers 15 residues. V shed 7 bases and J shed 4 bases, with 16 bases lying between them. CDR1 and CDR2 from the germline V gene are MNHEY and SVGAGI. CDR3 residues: CASTTDRDSTGELFF. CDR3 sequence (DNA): TGTGCCAGCACCACTGACAGGGACTCCACCGGGGAGCTGTTTTTT.

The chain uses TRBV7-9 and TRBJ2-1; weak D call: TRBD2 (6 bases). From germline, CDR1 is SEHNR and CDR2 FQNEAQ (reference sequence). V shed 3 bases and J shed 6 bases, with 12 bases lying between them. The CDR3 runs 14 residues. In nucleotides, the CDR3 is TGTGCCAGCAGCTTTGTTGGCGGGGTCAATGAGCAGTTCTTC. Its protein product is CASSFVGGVNEQFF. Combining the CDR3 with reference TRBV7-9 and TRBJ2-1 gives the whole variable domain DTGVSQNPRHKITKRGQNVTFRCDPISEHNRLYWYRQTLGQGPEFLTYFQNEAQLEKSRLLSDRFSAERPKGSFSTLEIQRTEQGDSAMYLCASSFVGGVNEQFFGPGTRLTVL.

The CDR3 here is CASSLGQALNEQFF. CDR3 coding DNA: TGCGCCAGCAGCCTCGGACAGGCTCTCAATGAGCAGTTCTTC. The V call is TRBV5-1, the J call TRBJ2-1; 7 bases align to TRBD1. The CDR3 is 14 amino acids. CDR1 is SGHRS, CDR2 YFSETQ, per germline. Unmatched junction bases numbered 7, after V lost 4 bases and J lost 6 bases.

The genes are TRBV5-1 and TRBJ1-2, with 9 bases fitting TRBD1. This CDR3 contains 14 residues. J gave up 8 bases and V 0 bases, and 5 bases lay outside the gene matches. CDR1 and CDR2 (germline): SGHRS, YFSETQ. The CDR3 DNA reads TGCGCCAGCAGCTTGGACAGGGGGCAAGGAGGCTACACCTTC. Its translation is CASSLDRGQGGYTF.

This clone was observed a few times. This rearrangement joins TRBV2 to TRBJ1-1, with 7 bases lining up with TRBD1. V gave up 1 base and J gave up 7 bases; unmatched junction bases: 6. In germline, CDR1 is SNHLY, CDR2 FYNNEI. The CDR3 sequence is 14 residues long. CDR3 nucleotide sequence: TGTGCCAGCAGTGAAGACCCCGGGACAGTTGAAGCTTTCTTT. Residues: CASSEDPGTVEAFF.

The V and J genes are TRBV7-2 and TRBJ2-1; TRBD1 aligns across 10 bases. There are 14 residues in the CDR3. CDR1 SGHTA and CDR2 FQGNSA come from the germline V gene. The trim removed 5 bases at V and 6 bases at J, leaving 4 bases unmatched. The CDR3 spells CASSRTGGRNEQFF. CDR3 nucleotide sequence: TGTGCCAGCAGCCGGACAGGGGGTCGCAATGAGCAGTTCTTC.